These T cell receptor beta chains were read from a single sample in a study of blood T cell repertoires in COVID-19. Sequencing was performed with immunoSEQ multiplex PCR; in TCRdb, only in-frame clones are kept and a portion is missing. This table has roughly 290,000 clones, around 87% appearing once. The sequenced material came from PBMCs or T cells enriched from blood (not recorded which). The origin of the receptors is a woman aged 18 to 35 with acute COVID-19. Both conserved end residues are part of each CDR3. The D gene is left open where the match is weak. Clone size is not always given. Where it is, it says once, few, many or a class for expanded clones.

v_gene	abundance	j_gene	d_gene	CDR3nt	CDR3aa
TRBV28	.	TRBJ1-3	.	TGTGCCAGCAGTTTATGGAGGGCTCGCTCTGGAAACACCATATATTTT	CASSLWRARSGNTIYF
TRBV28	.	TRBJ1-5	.	TGTGCCAGCAGTTTGGATCGAGGTCAGCCCCAGCATTTT	CASSLDRGQPQHF
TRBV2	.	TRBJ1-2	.	TGTGCCAGCAGTGAGACAGCCCCCAGCGGCTACACCTTC	CASSETAPSGYTF
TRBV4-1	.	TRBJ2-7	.	TGCGCCAGCAGCCAAGTTAGGAGCGGAACCTACGAGCAGTACTTC	CASSQVRSGTYEQYF
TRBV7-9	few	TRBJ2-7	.	TGTGCCAGCAGCCACTCCTACGAGCAGTACTTC	CASSHSYEQYF
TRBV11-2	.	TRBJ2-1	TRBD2	TGTGCCAGCAGCTGGACTAGCGGGAGTTCCTACAATGAGCAGTTCTTC	CASSWTSGSSYNEQFF
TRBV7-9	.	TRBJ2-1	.	TGTGCCAGCAGCTTACCAAAAGGAGGTGAGCAGTTCTTC	CASSLPKGGEQFF
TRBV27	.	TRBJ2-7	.	TGTGCCAGCCGTCCTTGGGGGCAGGGGGGAGACTACGAGCAGTACTTC	CASRPWGQGGDYEQYF
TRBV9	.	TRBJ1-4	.	TGTGCCAGCAGCGTCGCGAACAGTGGATCCGAAAAACTGTTTTTT	CASSVANSGSEKLFF
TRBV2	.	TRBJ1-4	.	TGTGCCAGCAGTGAAAGGGCAGGGTACGGTGAAAAACTGTTTTTT	CASSERAGYGEKLFF
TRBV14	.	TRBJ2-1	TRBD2	TGTGCCAGCAGCCAAGATATTGCGGCTAGCGGGACGAATGAGCAGTTCTTC	CASSQDIAASGTNEQFF
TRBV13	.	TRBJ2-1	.	TGTGCCAGCAGCTTAGGGTATCCTGAGCAGTTCTTC	CASSLGYPEQFF
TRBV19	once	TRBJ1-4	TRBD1	TGTGCCAGTAGTGCTCCGGGACAGGGGGTTGAAAAACTGTTTTTT	CASSAPGQGVEKLFF
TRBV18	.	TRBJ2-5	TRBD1	TGTGCCAGCTCGCCGGGACAGCAAGAGACCCAGTACTTC	CASSPGQQETQYF
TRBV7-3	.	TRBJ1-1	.	TGTGCCAGCAGCACTTCGGGGGAGGAAGCTAAAGCTTTCTTT	CASSTSGEEAKAFF
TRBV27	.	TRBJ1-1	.	TGTGCCAGCAGTCCCCTTTTTTCCACTGAAGCTTTCTTT	CASSPLFSTEAFF
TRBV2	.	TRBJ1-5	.	TGTGCCAGCAGCGATCGACAATCCAATCAGCCCCAGCATTTT	CASSDRQSNQPQHF
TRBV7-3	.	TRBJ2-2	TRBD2	TGTGCCAGCAGGCCTAGCGGGACGAACACCGGGGAGCTGTTTTTT	CASRPSGTNTGELFF
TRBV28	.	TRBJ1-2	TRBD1	TGTGCCAGCAGTCCCCGGGACAGGGTGTCTGGCTACACCTTC	CASSPRDRVSGYTF
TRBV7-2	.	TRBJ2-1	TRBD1	TGTGCCAGCAGCTCACCAGGGGGCGCGTTAAATGAGCAGTTCTTC	CASSSPGGALNEQFF
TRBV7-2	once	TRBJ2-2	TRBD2	TGTGCCAGCAGCTCGGGACTAGCACAGAACACCGGGGAGCTGTTTTTT	CASSSGLAQNTGELFF
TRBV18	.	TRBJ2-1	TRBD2	TGTGCCAGCTCACCAAGATCGACTAGCGGTTACAATGAGCAGTTCTTC	CASSPRSTSGYNEQFF
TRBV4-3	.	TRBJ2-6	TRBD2	TGCGCCAGCAGCCAAGACTGGCAAGCGGGAGTCTCTGGGGCCAACGTCCTGACTTTC	CASSQDWQAGVSGANVLTF
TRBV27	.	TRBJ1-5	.	TGTGCCAGCAGTCCCCGGGCAGGGGTTAGCAATCAGCCCCAGCATTTT	CASSPRAGVSNQPQHF
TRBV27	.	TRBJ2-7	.	TGTGCCAGCAGAAAAGACGGGGACTCCTACGAGCAGTACTTC	CASRKDGDSYEQYF
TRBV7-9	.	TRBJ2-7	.	TGTGCCAGCAGCTTAGCGGACACCCTTTCCTACGAGCAGTACTTC	CASSLADTLSYEQYF
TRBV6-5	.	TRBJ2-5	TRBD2	TGTGCCAGCAGTACTAAGCGGGAGGGCTGGGAGACCCAGTACTTC	CASSTKREGWETQYF
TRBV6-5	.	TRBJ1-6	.	TGTGCCAGCAGTTACTCGAACAGGCCAAATTCACCCCTCCACTTT	CASSYSNRPNSPLHF
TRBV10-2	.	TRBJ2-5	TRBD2	TGCGCCAGCAGTGGTTTTGGGACTAGCGGAAGAGAGACCCAGTACTTC	CASSGFGTSGRETQYF
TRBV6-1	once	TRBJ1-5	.	TGTGCCAGCAGTGAAGGTGAGTTTCAGCCCCAGCATTTT	CASSEGEFQPQHF
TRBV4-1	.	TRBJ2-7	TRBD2	TGCGCCAGCAGCCAAGCTCGGGCTAGCGGGACCTACGAGCAGTACTTC	CASSQARASGTYEQYF
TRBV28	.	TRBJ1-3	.	TGTGCCAGCCATAGAGGGGGTGGTGGAAACACCATATATTTT	CASHRGGGGNTIYF
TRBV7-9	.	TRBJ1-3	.	TGTGCCAGCAGCTTAGGAACAGGGCCCGGAAACACCATATATTTT	CASSLGTGPGNTIYF
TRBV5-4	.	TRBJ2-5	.	TGTGCCAGCAGCATGTTTAGAGGTGGGCAAGAGACCCAGTACTTC	CASSMFRGGQETQYF
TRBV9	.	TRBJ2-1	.	TGTGCCAGCAGCGAGGCAGGCGTTTCCTACAATGAGCAGTTCTTC	CASSEAGVSYNEQFF
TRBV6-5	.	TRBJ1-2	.	TGTGCCAGCAGTTACCCAACTAACTATGGCTACACCTTC	CASSYPTNYGYTF
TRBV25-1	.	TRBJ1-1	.	TGTGCCAGCAGTGAACAGGGAACTGAAGCTTTCTTT	CASSEQGTEAFF